Listed here is a single T cell receptor (beta chain). What it binds is not known. Time point noted: pretreatment peripheral blood. Each patient's cancer was a locally advanced or metastatic urothelial carcinoma. Produced via immunoSEQ multiplex PCR; TCRdb's table is partial and in-frame only. The table includes around 70,000 clones, under 90% detected once. The entry originates in a study of PD-L1 blockade in urothelial cancer. Study summary: Starting around 2014, patients were given atezolizumab (1,200 mg intravenously every 3 weeks). Findings and limits, study-wide: Tumor-associated clones in blood expanded more at 3 weeks in durable-benefit patients.

Germline V gene lookup returns CDR1 SGHRS and CDR2 YFSETQ. Trimming removed 3 bases from V and 9 bases from J; junction bases left unmatched: 3. This CDR3 region has 13 residues. The chain carries TRBV5-1 and TRBJ2-1, with 10 bases matching TRBD2. The source was PBMCs, collected around atezolizumab (anti-PD-L1) treatment. This receptor was taken from a man between 65 and 85 years old with urothelial cancer. Here the CDR3 DNA reads TGCGCCAGCAGCTCAAGGACTAGCGGTGAGCAGTTCTTC. Translated: CASSSRTSGEQFF.